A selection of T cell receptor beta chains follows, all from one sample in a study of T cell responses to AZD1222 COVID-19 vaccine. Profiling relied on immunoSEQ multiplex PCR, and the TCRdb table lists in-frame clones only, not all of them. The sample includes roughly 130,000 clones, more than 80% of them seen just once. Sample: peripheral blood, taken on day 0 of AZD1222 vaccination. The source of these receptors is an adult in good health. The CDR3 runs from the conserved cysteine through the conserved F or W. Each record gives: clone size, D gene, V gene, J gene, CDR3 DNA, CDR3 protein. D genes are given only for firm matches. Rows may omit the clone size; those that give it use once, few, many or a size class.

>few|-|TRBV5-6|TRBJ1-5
TGTGCCAGCAGCCGAGCCAATCAGCCCCAGCATTTT
CASSRANQPQHF
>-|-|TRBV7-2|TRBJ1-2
TGTGCCAGCAGCTTAGAGTCGGGGAACTATGGCTACACCTTC
CASSLESGNYGYTF
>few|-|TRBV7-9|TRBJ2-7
TGTGCCAGCAGCTTAAGCGCTGCCTACGAGCAGTACTTC
CASSLSAAYEQYF
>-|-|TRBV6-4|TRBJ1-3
TGTGCCAGCAGTGACGGCAAATCGTTGCTGGGAAACACCATATATTTT
CASSDGKSLLGNTIYF
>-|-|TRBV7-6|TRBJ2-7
TGTGCCAGCAGCTTAGCAGGGCCAGGAGAGCAGTACTTC
CASSLAGPGEQYF
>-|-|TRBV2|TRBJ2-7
TGTGCCAGCAGTGGGGAAGCAGGTTTCCTAAAGCAGTACTTC
CASSGEAGFLKQYF
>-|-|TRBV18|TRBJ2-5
TGTGCCAGCTCCCAAGGAGCCCAAGAGACCCAGTACTTC
CASSQGAQETQYF
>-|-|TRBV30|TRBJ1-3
TGTGCCTGTTCCCAACGGACAAAAGGAAACACCATATATTTT
CACSQRTKGNTIYF
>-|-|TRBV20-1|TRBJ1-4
TGCAGTGCTCAGGAGGGGGAAAAACTGTTTTTT
CSAQEGEKLFF
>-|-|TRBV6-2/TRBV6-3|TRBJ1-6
TGTGCCAGCAGTACCGTACCGAGCAATTCACCCCTCCACTTT
CASSTVPSNSPLHF
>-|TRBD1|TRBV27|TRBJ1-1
TGTGCCAGCAGTTTATTGTCAGGGGGCACTGAAGCTTTCTTT
CASSLLSGGTEAFF
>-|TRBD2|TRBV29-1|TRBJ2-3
TGCAGCGTTGACAGGGGGACTAGCGGGAGAACAGATACGCAGTATTTT
CSVDRGTSGRTDTQYF
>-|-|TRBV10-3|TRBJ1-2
TGTGCCATCAGTGAGGGAGGTAACTATGGCTACACCTTC
CAISEGGNYGYTF
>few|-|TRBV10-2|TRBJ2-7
TGCGCCAGCAGTGAAATAGACCGGGAGCAGTACTTC
CASSEIDREQYF
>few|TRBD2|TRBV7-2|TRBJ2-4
TGTGCCAGCAGCTTGGCGGGAGGAGCCAAAAACATTCAGTACTTC
CASSLAGGAKNIQYF
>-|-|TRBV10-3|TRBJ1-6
TGTGCCATCAGTGAGTCCCCGGACAGACCTTATAATTCACCCCTCCACTTT
CAISESPDRPYNSPLHF
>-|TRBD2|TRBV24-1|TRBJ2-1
TGTGCCACCAGTGATATAGAACAGCGGGGGGGGCCCAACAATGAGCAGTTCTTC
CATSDIEQRGGPNNEQFF
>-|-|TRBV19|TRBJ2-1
TGTGCCAGTACAAAGACCCACCGCGGATCGGCCTACAATGAGCAGTTCTTC
CASTKTHRGSAYNEQFF
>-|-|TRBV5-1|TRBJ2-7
TGCGCCAGCAGCTTTACCCTCGGCGAGCAGTACTTC
CASSFTLGEQYF
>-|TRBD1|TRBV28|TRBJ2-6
TGTGCCAGCAGTTTAGTGAGGGGGCTTGGGGCCAACGTCCTGACTTTC
CASSLVRGLGANVLTF
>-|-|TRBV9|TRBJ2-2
TGTGCCAGCAGCTCTCAAGGGAACGGGGAGCTGTTTTTT
CASSSQGNGELFF
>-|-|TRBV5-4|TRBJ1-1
TGTGCCAGCAGCCCTGCCGGGACACCGAACACTGAAGCTTTCTTT
CASSPAGTPNTEAFF
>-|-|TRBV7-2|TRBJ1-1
TGTGCCAGCAGTCTCGAGGGGGGACTGAACACTGAAGCTTTCTTT
CASSLEGGLNTEAFF
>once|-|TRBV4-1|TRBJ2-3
TGCGCCAGCAGCCAAGATCCAGGTCTGAGCACAGATACGCAGTATTTT
CASSQDPGLSTDTQYF
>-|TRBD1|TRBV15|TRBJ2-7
TGTGCCACCAGCAGAGGGCAGGGGGTCGAGCAGTACTTC
CATSRGQGVEQYF
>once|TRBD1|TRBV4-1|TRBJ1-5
TGCGCCAGCAGCCAAGGACAGGGTGGGGGTCAGCCCCAGCATTTT
CASSQGQGGGQPQHF
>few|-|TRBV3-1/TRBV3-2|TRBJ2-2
TGTGCCAGCAGCCAAGAGATGAGCGGAACGAACACCGGGGAGCTGTTTTTT
CASSQEMSGTNTGELFF
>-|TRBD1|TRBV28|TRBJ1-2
TGTGCCAGCAGACTCCCGGCAGGGGGAACCTATGGCTACACCTTC
CASRLPAGGTYGYTF
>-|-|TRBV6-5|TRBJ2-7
TGTGCCAGCCAGAACGGGGGTTACTCCTACGAGCAGTACTTC
CASQNGGYSYEQYF
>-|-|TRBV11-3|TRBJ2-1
TGTGCCAGCAGCTTAACGATTGTGGGAGGAGGCAATGAGCAGTTCTTC
CASSLTIVGGGNEQFF
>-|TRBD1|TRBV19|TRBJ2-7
TGTGCCAGTAGTAGAGGACAGGGAACCTACGAGCAGTACTTC
CASSRGQGTYEQYF
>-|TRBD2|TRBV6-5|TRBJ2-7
TGTTCTCTGGGGGGGGAGCTCCTGGGGGAGCAGTACTTC
CSLGGELLGEQYF
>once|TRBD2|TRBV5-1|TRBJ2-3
TGCGCCAGCAGCCGTGGACTAGCGGGATCCACAGATACGCAGTATTTT
CASSRGLAGSTDTQYF
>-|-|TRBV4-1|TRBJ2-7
TGCGCCAGCAGCGAACACAGGGCAGCCTACGAGCAGTACTTC
CASSEHRAAYEQYF
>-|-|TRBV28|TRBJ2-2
TGTGCCAGCAGTTTACGTGGCAGTGCGAACACCGGGGAGCTGTTTTTT
CASSLRGSANTGELFF
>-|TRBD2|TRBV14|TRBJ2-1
TGTGCCAGCAGCCAAGATCGGCGGGGGGGCCGCACTGTCTACAATGAGCAGTTCTTC
CASSQDRRGGRTVYNEQFF
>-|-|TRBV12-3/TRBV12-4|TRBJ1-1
TGTGCCAGCACCCTTCTGGGGGGCACTGAAGCTTTCTTT
CASTLLGGTEAFF
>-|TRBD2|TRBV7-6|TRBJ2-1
TGTGCCAGCAGCGTTAGCGGGGGACCCTACAATGAGCAGTTCTTC
CASSVSGGPYNEQFF
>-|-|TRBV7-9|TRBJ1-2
TGTGCCAGCAGCTTAGGCCAGGTCTATGGCTACACCTTC
CASSLGQVYGYTF
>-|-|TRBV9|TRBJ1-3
TGTGCCAGCAGCGAGCGGGGGATCTCTGGAAACACTATATATTTT
CASSERGISGNTIYF
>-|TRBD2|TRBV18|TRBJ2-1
TGTGCCAGCTCACCAATCGGGAGGGCCTCGAATGAGCAGTTCTTC
CASSPIGRASNEQFF
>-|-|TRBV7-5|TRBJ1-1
TGTGCCAGCAGGTTAGTAGGTACTGAAGCTTTCTTT
CASRLVGTEAFF
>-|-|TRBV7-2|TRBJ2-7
TGTGCCAGCAGCTTAGTGGCACAGGGTCGGTCCTACGAGCAGTACTTC
CASSLVAQGRSYEQYF
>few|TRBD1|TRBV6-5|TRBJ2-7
TGTGCCAGCAGCACCATCGGGACAGAAGGCTACGAGCAGTACTTC
CASSTIGTEGYEQYF
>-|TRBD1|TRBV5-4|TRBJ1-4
TGTGCCAGCAGCTTGGGGGACAGGGGTAATGAAAAACTGTTTTTT
CASSLGDRGNEKLFF
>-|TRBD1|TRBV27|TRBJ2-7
TGTGCCAGCGGGGACAGGGAGTACGAGCAGTACTTC
CASGDREYEQYF
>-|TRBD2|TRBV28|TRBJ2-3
TGTGCCAGCAGCCCTAGCGGGGACACAGATACGCAGTATTTT
CASSPSGDTDTQYF
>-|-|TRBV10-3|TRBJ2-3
TGTGCCATCAGTAAACAGGGGAGGGAGGATACGCAGTATTTT
CAISKQGREDTQYF
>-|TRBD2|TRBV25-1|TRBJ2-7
TGTGCCAGCAGTGCCGGGCGTTCCAACGGGGGGTCCTACGAGCAGTACTTC
CASSAGRSNGGSYEQYF
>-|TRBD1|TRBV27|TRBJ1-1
TGTGCCAGCAGTCAAACCAGGGGGCGCGGGAACACTGAAGCTTTCTTT
CASSQTRGRGNTEAFF
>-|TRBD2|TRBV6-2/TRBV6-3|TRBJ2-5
TGTGCCAGCAGTTACGCTAAAAGCGGGAGGGCCTCGTCCCAGTACTTC
CASSYAKSGRASSQYF
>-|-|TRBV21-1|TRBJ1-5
TGTGCCAGCACCCAAATGGGGGGACAGGGTCCTTATCAGCCCCAGCATTTT
CASTQMGGQGPYQPQHF
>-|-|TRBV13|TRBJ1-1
TGTGCCAGCAGCCCCGCAAGGGCAGGCCTGAACACTGAAGCTTTCTTT
CASSPARAGLNTEAFF
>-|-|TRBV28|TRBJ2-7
TGTGCCAGCAGTTTCTCCCCCGGGAGTCAGTACTTC
CASSFSPGSQYF
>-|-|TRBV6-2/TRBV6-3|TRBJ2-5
TGTGCCAGCAGTTACGGCCCAGAGACCCAGTACTTC
CASSYGPETQYF